These 19 T cell receptor beta chains were sequenced from one sample in a study of graft-versus-host responses after intestinal transplantation. Data came from immunoSEQ multiplex PCR; TCRdb stores just in-frame clones and leaves some out. Among around 97,000 clones, over 80% were seen once, and the ten largest hold roughly 5.6%. Their target antigens are unknown. Sequences were derived from unstimulated CD8+ T cells sorted from spleen or lymph node cells, sampled before intestinal transplant. The receptors here all came from a human donor who received an intestinal transplant.

The V and J genes are TRBV7-9 and TRBJ2-7; 7 bases agree with TRBD1. The CDR3 runs to 16 residues. Per germline, CDR1 SEHNR and CDR2 FQNEAQ (reference sequence). V trimming: 4 bases; J trimming: 2 bases; junction bases outside the gene matches: 11. CDR3 DNA: TGTGCCAGCAGCTCCTCACCGAGGGACAGCACCTACGAGCAGTACTTC. Translation: CASSSSPRDSTYEQYF.

The V gene is TRBV14, the J gene TRBJ2-1, with 13 bases matching TRBD2. Trimming at V came to 4 bases and at J to 7 bases, leaving 4 bases not matched to a gene. The germline V gene encodes CDR1 SGHDN and CDR2 FVKESK. The CDR3 totals 15 residues. The CDR3 DNA sequence: TGTGCCAGCAGCCCCTGGACTAGCGGGGGAAATGAGCAGTTCTTC. Its protein is CASSPWTSGGNEQFF.

The rearrangement links TRBV6-5 to TRBJ2-1; D remains ambiguous. Germline CDR1 reads MNHEY; CDR2 reads SVGAGI. V was clipped by 0 bases and J by 12 bases, with 12 bases between them. The CDR3 consists of 13 residues. For the CDR3, the DNA is TGTGCCAGCAGTTACTCGAATCTGTTCGGGCAGTTCTTC. It encodes CASSYSNLFGQFF.

J is TRBJ2-5 and V is TRBV12-5; TRBD1 matches 7 bases. CDR3 length: 17 amino acids. V dropped 4 bases and J dropped 4; count of bases not matched to a gene: 15. Germline V gene data show CDR1 as LGHNT and CDR2 as FRNRAP. The CDR3 protein is CASGSYRGRVPRETQYF. CDR3 DNA: TGTGCTAGTGGTTCCTACAGGGGCAGGGTACCACGAGAGACCCAGTACTTC.

The CDR3 bases are TGTGCCAGCAGTTTCAGGGGGAAGATGAACACTGAAGCTTTCTTT. Its translation: CASSFRGKMNTEAFF. The chain links TRBV28 to TRBJ1-1; TRBD1 matches at 7 bases. Germline loops: CDR1 MDHEN, CDR2 SYDVKM. The CDR3 has 15 amino acids. V trimming: 3 bases; J trimming: 0 bases; junction bases outside the gene matches: 4.

The chain combines TRBV6-5 with TRBJ1-3; D is uncertain. This CDR3 contains 14 residues. CDR1 MNHEY and CDR2 SVGAGI come from the germline V gene. V lost 6 bases and J 8 bases, leaving 17 bases between the germline ends. CDR3 in amino acids: CASRGTTVRDTIYF. The DNA for the CDR3 is TGTGCCAGCAGGGGTACAACGGTCCGGGACACCATATATTTT.

The chain is built from TRBV11-1 and TRBJ2-3; a weak D match, TRBD1 (5 bases). Germline CDR1 is SGHAT and CDR2 is FQDESV (reference sequence). V lost 3 bases, J lost 6 bases, and 19 bases lay in between. The CDR3 is 16 residues long. The DNA of the CDR3 is TGTGCCAGCAGCTTCGGTAAGGGGCCGCCGGAGGATACGCAGTATTTT. It yields the protein CASSFGKGPPEDTQYF.

The J gene is TRBJ1-6, the V gene TRBV7-6; D is unclear. CDR1 is SGHVS, CDR2 FNYEAQ, per germline. The length of the CDR3 is 13 residues. Trimming took 1 base from V and 9 from J, leaving 7 bases between them. CDR3 residues: CASSLDSGSPLHF. In nucleotides, the CDR3 is TGTGCCAGCAGCTTAGATTCAGGTTCACCCCTCCACTTT.

V gene TRBV7-3 combines with J gene TRBJ2-3; TRBD1 might be the D (6 bases). This CDR3 region has 13 residues. Per the germline V gene, CDR1 is SGHTA and CDR2 is FQGTGA. Trimming pared 6 bases from V and 3 bases from J, leaving 10 bases between. CDR3 bases: TGTGCCAGCAGGGGGGCGGGTACAGATACGCAGTATTTT. Its translation is CASRGAGTDTQYF.

This clone was seen only a few times. V is TRBV6-1 and J is TRBJ1-5; no clear D gene. Germline V gene data show CDR1 as MNHNS and CDR2 as SASEGT. The V end lost 1 base, the J end lost 0 bases, and 7 bases lay between the germline ends. This CDR3 has 15 amino acids. CDR3 amino acids: CASSEDRGSNQPQHF. The DNA for the CDR3 is TGTGCCAGCAGTGAAGATCGGGGTAGCAATCAGCCCCAGCATTTT.

This chain links TRBV9 with TRBJ2-3; D remains unclear. Germline CDR1 SGDLS, CDR2 YYNGEE. The CDR3 sequence is 11 residues long. The V and J ends lost 2 bases and 5 bases respectively, with 3 bases between them. The CDR3 DNA follows: TGTGCCAGCAGCGTGCGAGATACGCAGTATTTT. This encodes CASSVRDTQYF. Variable domain in full (rest from reference TRBV9 and TRBJ2-3): DSGVTQTPKHLITATGQRVTLRCSPRSGDLSVYWYQQSLDQGLQFLIQYYNGEERAKGNILERFSAQQFPDLHSELNLSSLELGDSALYFCASSVRDTQYFGPGTRLTVL.

V and J are TRBV5-1 and TRBJ2-7; D not certain. The V end lost 0 bases, the J end lost 7 bases, and 5 bases lay between the germline ends. Germline V CDR1 and CDR2: SGHRS, YFSETQ. This CDR3 contains 11 residues. The CDR3 DNA is TGCGCCAGCAGCTTGGGACCGGAGCAGTACTTC. Translated, it gives CASSLGPEQYF.

This clone was seen once. The chain has TRBV7-2 and TRBJ2-5; D not certain. CDR3 size: 12 residues. The germline V and J ends were trimmed by 3 bases and 4 bases, with 6 bases remaining between them. The germline V gene has CDR1 SGHTA and CDR2 FQGNSA. The CDR3 DNA reads TGTGCCAGCAGCTTTATAAGAGAGACCCAGTACTTC. Its protein is CASSFIRETQYF. Drawing the rest from reference TRBV7-2 and TRBJ2-5, the complete variable domain is GAGVSQSPSNKVTEKGKDVELRCDPISGHTALYWYRQSLGQGLEFLIYFQGNSAPDKSGLPSDRFSAERTGGSVSTLTIQRTQQEDSAVYLCASSFIRETQYFGPGTRLLVL.

This chain links TRBV7-6 with TRBJ2-1; D uncertain. V lost 0 bases and J 7 bases, leaving 4 bases between the germline ends. Germline V gives CDR1 SGHVS, CDR2 FNYEAQ. This CDR3 region has 12 residues. CDR3 bases: TGTGCCAGCAGCTTAGCAAGTAATGAGCAGTTCTTC. Protein: CASSLASNEQFF.

The chain joins TRBV7-3 to TRBJ1-2, with 10 bases lining up with TRBD1. Germline V gives CDR1 SGHTA, CDR2 FQGTGA. Trimming cost V 4 bases and J 0 bases; bases outside gene matches: 11. This CDR3 spans 18 amino acids. CDR3: CASSSLPSGTGANYGYTF. The CDR3 nucleotides read TGTGCCAGCAGCTCACTACCCTCCGGGACAGGGGCTAACTATGGCTACACCTTC. The full variable domain, completed using reference TRBV7-3 and TRBJ1-2, is GAGVSQTPSNKVTEKGKYVELRCDPISGHTALYWYRQSLGQGPEFLIYFQGTGAADDSGLPNDRFFAVRPEGSVSTLKIQRTERGDSAVYLCASSSLPSGTGANYGYTFGSGTRLTVV.

The chain is built from TRBV28 and TRBJ1-1; D might be TRBD1 (5 bases). The germline V gene has CDR1 MDHEN and CDR2 SYDVKM. The CDR3 loop spans 16 amino acids. Trimming took off 5 bases at V and 9 bases at J, with 25 bases between the two ends. The CDR3 coding sequence is TGTGCCAGCAGTGGTATCGCATTTCACGAACGGGGGAAAGCTTTCTTT. The encoded protein is CASSGIAFHERGKAFF.

The gene calls are TRBV9 and TRBJ2-1, with D tentatively TRBD1 (5 bases). CDR3 size: 13 residues. Trimming removed 3 bases from V and 4 bases from J, with 8 bases in between. Germline V gene lookup returns CDR1 SGDLS and CDR2 YYNGEE. The CDR3 DNA is TGTGCCAGCAGCGACGACAGTTACAATGAGCAGTTCTTC. Its protein product is CASSDDSYNEQFF.

V usage is TRBV7-9 and J usage is TRBJ1-4, with 9 positions matching TRBD1. Looked up from germline, CDR1 is SEHNR and CDR2 is FQNEAQ (reference sequence). J was trimmed by 6 bases and V by 5 bases; bases with no gene match: 10. The CDR3 contains 16 residues. The CDR3 here is CASSPGTGQQYEKLFF. CDR3 coding DNA: TGTGCCAGCAGCCCCGGGACAGGGCAGCAATATGAAAAACTGTTTTTT.

This chain's CDR3 is CASRGGLGDEQYF. For the CDR3, the DNA is TGTGCCAGCAGGGGGGGACTAGGGGACGAGCAGTACTTC. The gene calls are TRBV7-9 and TRBJ2-7; 8 bases are shared with TRBD2. CDR1 is SEHNR, CDR2 FQNEAQ, per germline (reference sequence). The CDR3 extends over 13 amino acids. Trimming at V came to 6 bases and at J to 5 bases, leaving 6 bases not matched to a gene.